Listed here is a single T cell receptor (beta chain). Its antigen is still unknown. No quality values exist for individual bases; no much larger clone is one base distant. Between the V and J ends, shortened by 1 base and 3 bases respectively, the junction contains 6 bases. There are 13 amino acids in the CDR3, from cysteine to phenylalanine inclusive. Of the read, only the CDR3 DNA is kept; its 39 bases are in frame from base 1. CDR1 and CDR2, per the germline V gene, are KGHSH and LQKENI. This record belongs to a study of shared T cell receptors in the human thymus listed by TCRdb under 2021. Some background on the complete study: The study investigated the way shared, self-reactive T-cell receptor alpha chains are produced in the human thymus.

Receptors were amplified or captured by the immunoSEQ multiplex PCR assay. Drawn from immuneACCESS, this table holds only the in-frame rearrangements with V and J called that TCRdb kept. Clones are partly lost; checked studies trace under half to an unresolved V gene and leave the rest unexplained. For this sample the table gives 700,000 to 750,000 clones, of which approximately 85% were detected only once. The top ten constitute around 0.01% of the sample. The data also belong to a second study, concerning human thymus T cells. The second source states: Immunologically healthy infants undergoing open corrective cardiac surgery for congenital heart defects in Finland were used as donors. Thymus tissue was collected as surgical resects that were removed during corrective cardiac surgery. V and J gene segment usage appeared biased in both thymic and peripheral blood repertoires. Highly overlapping thymic TCR repertoires among unrelated individuals were reported in the related research. TCR alpha and beta repertoires from roughly eight infant thymus samples and a few related peripheral blood samples were characterized in the study. The infant donors were 7 to 244 days old, and the cohort included roughly six males and two females. Thymocytes were mechanically released from the tissue and were stored as pellets of about 9-33 million cells at -70 degrees C. A QIAsymphony instrument was used to extract genomic DNA from the frozen cell pellets. The immunoSEQ multiplex PCR assay was used to amplify the TCRB and TCRAD loci from a standardized quantity of quality-controlled genomic DNA. The V(D)J region was spanned by amplicons of a length sufficient to cover the CDR3 and to identify V and J genes. The amplicons were sequenced on an Illumina platform via the commercial immunoSEQ service. Primer bias and sequencing errors were corrected as previously described, and TCRAD and TCRB were defined on the basis of the IMGT database. The repertoires were analysed using immunoSEQ Analyzer 3.0 and VDJTools for basic statistics, V/J segment usage, diversity estimates, rarefaction and pairwise overlap. Chao1, ChaoE, Efron-Thisted, Shannon and inverse Simpson indices were used to estimate diversity, which was also estimated on datasets down-sampled to the smallest sample. For repertoire overlap, CDR3 nucleotide sequence, V gene and J gene had to match strictly, and clustering was done by Jaccard-based multidimensional scaling. On average, around 780,000 unique TCRB clonotypes were obtained from thymus samples, compared with about 84,000 from blood samples.

The TCR sequence derives from a girl under two years old with a congenital heart defect. Donor details come from another sample of the same person, matched by shared clones. The chain links TRBV18 with TRBJ1-2; the D gene is perhaps TRBD1, from 5 matching bases. The sample comprised thymocytes. The sequenced DNA is TGTGCCAGCTCACCACAGGGGCACTATGGCTACACCTTC. Its translation reads: CASSPQGHYGYTF.